Sequencing of this T cell receptor (beta chain) was carried out in a study of T-cell reconstitution after alpha-beta-depleted transplantation in children. Many counts were recorded for this clonotype. Its antigen remains unidentified. Unique molecular identifiers were incorporated during preparation of the TCRbeta library. In TCRdb, the PCR reads were re-called with MiXCR into one record per CDR3 protein. The sample carries approximately 250,000 distinct CDR3 sequences, 25% recorded once. Study findings and constraints: At one year after transplant, newly produced T cells mostly accounted for T-cell counts and diversity.

The sample consisted of PBMCs, taken before TCRalphabeta/CD19-depleted stem cell transplant. This TCR derives from a girl aged 2 to 9 with Fanconi anemia, due to receive a stem cell transplant.

In DNA form, the CDR3 reads TGCAGCGTCCAGACAGGATGGGACACCGGGGAGCTGTTTTTT. It specifies CSVQTGWDTGELFF. The chain employs TRBV29-1 and TRBJ2-2, with TRBD1 as a possible D gene (6 bases). In germline, CDR1 is SQVTM, CDR2 ANQGSEA. V lost 6 bases to trimming and J lost 3 bases, with 14 bases between them. This CDR3 contains 14 residues.